This TCR beta chain was documented in a study of CD4 T cells in relation to SARS-CoV-2 and coronaviruses. The study's findings and limits: Monoreactive clones expanded significantly more to SARS-CoV-2 than crossreactive clones did.

CD4+ T cells from unexposed donors were obtained before the COVID-19 pandemic (2011-2018). CDR3 length: 13 residues. Germline assignment: CDR1 MNHEY and CDR2 SVGAGI. V lost 5 bases and J 5 bases, leaving 10 bases between the germline ends. Worth noting for this clone: As yet, its antigen is unknown.

The protocol was immunoSEQ multiplex PCR, while the TCRdb copy is restricted to in-frame clones and leaves out a portion. In the table there are tens of thousands of clones, 80% to 90% of which are singletons. The chain links TRBV6-5 to TRBJ1-5, with TRBD1 as a possible D gene (5 bases). The sequence was collected from a human donor in good health. The sequenced sample consisted of memory CD4+ T cells from PBMCs. The DNA of the CDR3 is TGTGCCAGCAGTCCAGGGTTGCATCAGCCCCAGCATTTT. Translated, it gives CASSPGLHQPQHF.